The sequence of this T cell receptor (beta chain) was determined in a study of long-term antiretroviral therapy in people with HIV. About the research overall: Samples from the earliest time points predate the 2015 immediate-ART recommendation by about a decade.

This clone showed up just once. Its antigen is not identified. Germline V gene sequence: CDR1 SGHRS, CDR2 YFSETQ. This CDR3 has 15 residues. The germline V and J ends were trimmed by 4 bases and 8 bases, with 21 bases remaining between them. Inclusion required at least two post-ART and at least one pre-ART PBMC samples. Notes on the study in general: Among HIV repertoires, CDR3 length ranges were narrower than those of controls.

Runs used v3.0 of the immunoSEQ assay and were done at survey level. The study targeted 40,000-50,000 T-cell genomes per sample in sequencing. Assay: immunoSEQ multiplex PCR; the TCRdb copy retains only in-frame clones and omits some. The sample has about 33,000 clones; about 83% are singletons. The sequenced sample was unsorted PBMCs, obtained 2 years after starting antiretroviral therapy. The rearrangement links TRBV5-1 to TRBJ2-5; perhaps TRBD1 as D (6 bases). The receptor was isolated from a woman in her forties or fifties with HIV. The CDR3, as DNA: TGCGCCAGCAGCCCTGACAACCAGGGGCGACGAACCCAGTACTTC. Amino acids: CASSPDNQGRRTQYF.